This TCR beta chain was captured by sequencing in a study of prognosis after radiotherapy for stage I lung cancer. About the research overall: Oligometastatic NSCLC after surgical resection of the primary tumor was present in four or five patients, while newly diagnosed primary stage I lung tumors were present in 11 to 15. Histologically, the tumors comprised squamous cell carcinoma in 6 or 7 patients and adenocarcinoma in twelve. Medical inoperability was considered to apply to all enrolled non-small cell lung cancer patients.

With respect to this clonotype: A far larger clone lies a single base away; this is likely a read error.

The genomic DNA TCR beta CDR3 region underwent two rounds of multiplex PCR. During first-round PCR, primers specific to each TRBV and TRBJ gene were used. One entry per CDR3 protein, called by TCRdb with MiXCR from the multiplex PCR reads. This sample has tens of thousands of distinct CDR3 sequences, with around 46% found just once. V was clipped by 5 bases and J by 4 bases; unmatched bases: 8. This CDR3 contains 14 residues. The germline CDR1 and CDR2 sequences are ENHRY and SYGVKD. The sample in question was PBMCs, obtained before or after stereotactic body radiation therapy (not recorded which). This chain links TRBV10-3 with TRBJ2-7; the match to TRBD1 covers 7 bases. This TCR was sampled from a donor over 45 with non-small cell lung cancer. The CDR3 DNA follows: TGTGCCATCAGTCGGAGACAGGGCGGTTACGAGCAGTACTTC. Amino acid sequence: CAISRRQGGYEQYF.